Presented here are 11 T cell receptor beta chains from one specimen sequenced in a study of CD8+CD57+ T cells in acquired aplastic anemia. The TCR beta profiling, which covered VDJ combination and CDR3 sequence, was carried out using genomic DNA as the template. TCRdb re-called the reads with MiXCR, one entry per CDR3 protein. Here the sample spans approximately 300,000 distinct CDR3 sequences, under 65% being singletons. All patients picked for sequencing had shown, by flow cytometry, an expansion of CD8+CD57+ cells. Sequences were obtained from sorted CD4+, CD8+, or CD8+CD57+ T cells (not recorded which) from PBMCs. The receptors shown here come from a human donor with aplastic anemia.

The rearrangement uses TRBV29-1 and TRBJ2-7; D call uncertain. The CDR3 runs to 13 residues. CDR1 is SQVTM, CDR2 ANQGSEA, per germline. Trimming removed 4 bases from V and 3 bases from J, with 13 bases in between. This chain's CDR3 is CSVAESIIYEQYF. CDR3 sequence (DNA): TGCAGCGTTGCCGAGTCGATAATCTACGAGCAGTACTTC.

A note on this clonotype: One end of the junction fails to match germline, which may point to a read error. The V call is TRBV7-2, the J call TRBJ2-7, with a tentative D call TRBD2 (7 bases). The CDR3 covers 15 residues. CDR1 and CDR2 (germline): SGHTA, FQGNSA. The CDR3 sequence: CASSQDWRGRYEQYF. The CDR3 DNA is TGCGCCAGCAGCCAAGACTGGCGGGGGCGCTACGAGCAGTACTTC.

The chain employs TRBV5-1 and TRBJ2-7; possible D gene TRBD2, 8 bases. Germline assignment: CDR1 SGHRS and CDR2 YFSETQ. The CDR3 covers 14 residues. The ends were cut back, 4 bases at V and 6 bases at J, with 17 bases in the middle. The DNA for the CDR3 is TGCGCCAGCAGCCCGGGAGGGGGCGCCGGCGAGCAGTACTTC. Amino acid sequence: CASSPGGGAGEQYF.

The chain combines TRBV5-1 with TRBJ1-1, with 9 bases fitting TRBD1. This CDR3 contains 15 residues. The trim removed 4 bases at V and 1 base at J, leaving 5 bases unmatched. The germline CDR1 and CDR2 sequences are SGHRS and YFSETQ. The DNA for the CDR3 is TGCGCCAGCAGCCCGGGGGGACAGGGGAACACTGAAGCTTTCTTT. Translating gives CASSPGGQGNTEAFF.

The rearrangement links TRBV10-3 to TRBJ2-1; a possible D gene is TRBD1 (5 bases). Germline loops: CDR1 ENHRY, CDR2 SYGVKD. Trimming took off 4 bases at V and 3 bases at J, with 13 bases between the two ends. The CDR3 covers 15 residues. The CDR3 region has the DNA TGTGCCATCAGTGCTAAAGGGGCCCTCTACAATGAGCAGTTCTTC. Its translation is CAISAKGALYNEQFF.

This clonotype was picked up a small number of times. The V gene is TRBV29-1, the J gene TRBJ2-7, with 10 nucleotides matching TRBD1. This CDR3 region has 13 residues. Germline V lookup: CDR1 SQVTM, CDR2 ANQGSEA. The V segment lost 2 bases and the J segment 5 bases; nucleotides outside the gene matches: 3. The CDR3 nucleotides are TGCAGCGTTGAAAGGGACAGGGGACACGAGCAGTACTTC. Translated, it gives CSVERDRGHEQYF.

This clonotype was counted at least ten times. The V and J genes are TRBV11-2 and TRBJ2-3; tentatively, D is TRBD1 (6 bases). Germline-derived CDR1 and CDR2 are SGHAT and FQNNGV. V was shortened by 5 bases and J by 5 bases, with 14 bases between the two germline ends. The CDR3 runs 14 residues. The CDR3, as DNA: TGTGCCAGCAGCCTCCAACAGGGTCTAGATACGCAGTATTTT. It specifies CASSLQQGLDTQYF.

On this clonotype: Mismatch with germline at one junction end may stem from a read error. This rearrangement joins TRBV7-9 to TRBJ2-2; 10 bases map to TRBD2. This CDR3 has 15 residues. The germline V gene encodes CDR1 SEHNR and CDR2 FQNEAQ (reference sequence). The CDR3 spells CASSVAGGRSGELFF. CDR3 coding DNA: TGTGCCAGCAGCGTAGCGGGAGGACGGTCCGGGGAGCTGTTTTTT.

This clonotype was seen at least ten times. This chain uses TRBV2 with TRBJ2-5; unclear D gene. V lost 3 bases, J lost 7 bases, and 15 bases lay in between. This CDR3 has 14 amino acids. Per the germline V gene, CDR1 is SNHLY and CDR2 is FYNNEI. CDR3 loop: CASSDLTGSGTQYF. CDR3 in DNA: TGTGCCAGCAGTGACCTGACTGGATCGGGGACCCAGTACTTC.

This clonotype has at least ten counts. This chain uses TRBV6-5 with TRBJ2-3; D unresolved. V lost 6 bases and J 0 bases, leaving 13 bases between the germline ends. Germline V lookup: CDR1 MNHEY, CDR2 SVGAGI. This CDR3 has 15 residues. This CDR3 reads CASRGFQASTDTQYF. CDR3 DNA sequence: TGTGCCAGCAGGGGGTTTCAGGCTAGCACAGATACGCAGTATTTT.

Here the CDR3 DNA reads TGTGCCAGCAGTTCGGGGTCGGGGACCATATATTTT. Its translation is CASSSGSGTIYF. The chain joins TRBV7-3 to TRBJ1-3; no reliable D call. This CDR3 spans 12 amino acids. Trimming took 6 bases from V and 10 from J, leaving 13 bases between them. Germline V gene lookup returns CDR1 SGHTA and CDR2 FQGTGA.